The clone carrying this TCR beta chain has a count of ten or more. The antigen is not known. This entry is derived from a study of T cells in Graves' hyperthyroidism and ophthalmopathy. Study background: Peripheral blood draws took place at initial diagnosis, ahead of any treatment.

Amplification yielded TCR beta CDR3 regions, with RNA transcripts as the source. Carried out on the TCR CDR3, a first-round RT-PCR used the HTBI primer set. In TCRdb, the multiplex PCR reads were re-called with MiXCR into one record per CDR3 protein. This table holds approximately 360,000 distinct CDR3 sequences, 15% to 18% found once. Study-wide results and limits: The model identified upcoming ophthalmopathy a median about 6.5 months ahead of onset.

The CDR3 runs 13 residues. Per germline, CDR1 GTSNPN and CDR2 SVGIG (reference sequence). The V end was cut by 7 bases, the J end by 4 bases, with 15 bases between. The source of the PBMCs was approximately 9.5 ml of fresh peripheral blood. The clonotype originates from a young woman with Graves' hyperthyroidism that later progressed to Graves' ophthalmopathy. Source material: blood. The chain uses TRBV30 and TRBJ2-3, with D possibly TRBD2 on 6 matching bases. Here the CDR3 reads CASLPGEADTQYF. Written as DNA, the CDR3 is TGTGCCTCTCTCCCGGGAGAGGCAGATACGCAGTATTTT.